These T cell receptor beta chains were read from a single sample in a study of cytomegalovirus exposure and HLA in healthy donors. TCRdb keeps only in-frame clones here, not all; method: immunoSEQ multiplex PCR. Of approximately 210,000 clones detected, roughly 86% appear once; the ten largest clones hold more than 1.1%. The sample taken for sequencing was PBMCs. These TCRs come from a woman younger than 30 in good health and CMV-seronegative. Each CDR3 is given without its conserved first and last residue. Each record gives: V gene, D gene, J gene, CDR3 protein. The D gene is left open where the match is weak.

TRBV7-8	.	TRBJ2-5	ASSLDRGLETQY
TRBV5-6	TRBD1	TRBJ2-7	ASSLSPDREWDEQY
TRBV5-1	TRBD2	TRBJ2-3	ASRLAGGPADTQY
TRBV10-2	TRBD2	TRBJ2-5	ASSETSGGVKTQY
TRBV23-1	TRBD1	TRBJ1-4	ASSQGRDRVKEKLF
TRBV10-1	.	TRBJ2-7	ASSDGLRDYEQY
TRBV7-9	TRBD1	TRBJ2-7	ASGAQGAAYEQY
TRBV6-4	.	TRBJ2-3	ASSTTCRYWAQSTDTQY
TRBV4-2	TRBD2	TRBJ2-1	ASSQHASGTYNEQF
TRBV7-3	.	TRBJ2-2	ASSIRDSPRGELF
TRBV4-2	.	TRBJ1-2	ASSQGGNYGYT
TRBV4-1	.	TRBJ1-2	ASSQVMLTMGGYT
TRBV11-2	.	TRBJ1-1	ASSFPRGAKRNTEAF
TRBV11-2	.	TRBJ1-5	ASSLNSHQPQH
TRBV28	.	TRBJ1-2	ASINSRGIPNYGYT
TRBV29-1	.	TRBJ1-2	SVGQYHGYT
TRBV19	.	TRBJ1-2	ASSIEAGRYGYT
TRBV5-4	.	TRBJ2-7	ASSLDYGEQY
TRBV10-2	.	TRBJ2-7	ASSQQQTRTYEQY
TRBV4-2	TRBD2	TRBJ2-1	ASSQEPGLAGGSSYNEQF
TRBV6-5	.	TRBJ2-3	ASSSTDTQY
TRBV5-8	.	TRBJ2-1	ASRRGFNEQF
TRBV5-1	.	TRBJ1-2	ASSLVGEVRLGYT
TRBV6-6	.	TRBJ1-2	ASTYGGANNNYGYT
TRBV6-5	.	TRBJ2-7	ASSRERSSYEQY
TRBV9	.	TRBJ1-2	ASSVAGFYGYT
TRBV19	TRBD1	TRBJ1-1	ASNRDRKNTEAF
TRBV7-2	TRBD2	TRBJ2-7	ASSLSPSGSGEQY
TRBV7-9	.	TRBJ2-2	ASSFTNTGELF
TRBV19	.	TRBJ1-5	ASSISSNQPQH
TRBV30	.	TRBJ1-3	AWGGDAGNTIY
TRBV5-1	TRBD1	TRBJ1-1	ASSLVGTGGFTEAF
TRBV7-2	TRBD2	TRBJ2-5	ASSLGLDKTQY
TRBV19	.	TRBJ1-2	ASSIELGRGDYGYT
TRBV5-1	.	TRBJ2-7	ASSQMEGAGYEQY
TRBV18	.	TRBJ1-3	ASSPPGGNTIY
TRBV10-3	.	TRBJ2-7	AISESLRQNYEQY
TRBV19	TRBD2	TRBJ2-3	ASSISGGELNTQY
TRBV6-5	TRBD1	TRBJ2-3	ASSKRQGAADTQY
TRBV15	.	TRBJ2-5	AASLGGVQETQY
TRBV18	.	TRBJ2-7	ASSPETGSIEQY
TRBV11-1	.	TRBJ2-7	ASSSPGLNTKGYEQY
TRBV4-1	TRBD2	TRBJ2-7	ASSQDSGRAVYEQY
TRBV18	.	.	ASSPGVRGQH